The rows below give T cell receptor beta chains drawn from one sample of a study of cytomegalovirus exposure and HLA in healthy donors. Assay: immunoSEQ multiplex PCR; the TCRdb copy retains only in-frame clones and omits some. The data hold about 43,000 clones, with 90% to 95% observed a single time. Sequencing input: PBMCs. These receptor sequences come from a man between 18 and 29 years old in good health and CMV-seronegative. CDR3s include the opening cysteine and the closing phenylalanine or tryptophan. Fields, in order: V gene, clone size, J gene, D gene, CDR3 DNA, CDR3 protein. D genes are given only for firm matches. For some rows the clone size is stated as once, few or many, or as a class when expanded; others skip it.

V: TRBV11-3
size: -
J: TRBJ2-1
D: -
DNA: TGTGCCAGCAGCTTAGCGGGTAGTTACAATGAGCAGTTCTTC
CDR3: CASSLAGSYNEQFF

V: TRBV18
size: -
J: TRBJ2-3
D: TRBD1
DNA: TGTGCCAGCTCACCCGGGACAGGGTGGTCAGATACGCAGTATTTT
CDR3: CASSPGTGWSDTQYF

V: TRBV5-4
size: -
J: TRBJ2-2
D: -
DNA: TGTGCCAGCAGCTTGGAACCGGGAGATAGCACCGGGGAGCTGTTTTTT
CDR3: CASSLEPGDSTGELFF

V: TRBV18
size: -
J: TRBJ2-7
D: -
DNA: TGTGCCAGCTCACGAAACCGACAGGCCTACGAGCAGTACTTC
CDR3: CASSRNRQAYEQYF

V: TRBV7-3
size: once
J: TRBJ1-1
D: -
DNA: TGTGCCAGCAGCTTAAACAGTCACACTGAAGCTTTCTTT
CDR3: CASSLNSHTEAFF

V: TRBV6-5
size: -
J: TRBJ2-7
D: -
DNA: TGTGCCAGCAGTTCCCCGTGGCAGGGAGGCTACGAGCAGTACTTC
CDR3: CASSSPWQGGYEQYF

V: TRBV27
size: -
J: TRBJ2-7
D: TRBD1
DNA: TGTGCCAGCAGCCCGGCCCGAGGACAGGGGGGGTACGAGCAGTACTTC
CDR3: CASSPARGQGGYEQYF

V: TRBV7-3
size: -
J: TRBJ1-1
D: -
DNA: TGTGCCAGCAGCGGCGAGGTTGTCACTGAAGCTTTCTTT
CDR3: CASSGEVVTEAFF

V: TRBV5-6
size: -
J: TRBJ1-5
D: -
DNA: TGTGCCAGCAGCGCGCAGGGGTCCCCAGGGGAGGGCGATCAGCCCCAGCATTTT
CDR3: CASSAQGSPGEGDQPQHF

V: TRBV4-1
size: -
J: TRBJ2-7
D: TRBD1
DNA: TGCGCCAGCAGCCGACACACAGGGGGTGACTACGAGCAGTACTTC
CDR3: CASSRHTGGDYEQYF

V: TRBV10-3
size: -
J: TRBJ1-6
D: TRBD1
DNA: TGTGCCATCACTTCGACAGGGGAAGGCTCACCCCTCCACTTT
CDR3: CAITSTGEGSPLHF

V: TRBV15
size: -
J: TRBJ2-3
D: -
DNA: TGTGCCACCAGCCCCAGACACACAGATACGCAGTATTTT
CDR3: CATSPRHTDTQYF

V: TRBV7-2
size: -
J: TRBJ2-2
D: TRBD2
DNA: TGTGCCAGCAGCCCTTACGGGGGGGGAAACACCGGGGAGCTGTTTTTT
CDR3: CASSPYGGGNTGELFF

V: TRBV5-4
size: once
J: TRBJ2-4
D: -
DNA: TGTGCCAGCAGCGCTGCGCCCCAGGGTGCCAAAAACATTCAGTACTTC
CDR3: CASSAAPQGAKNIQYF

V: TRBV6-5
size: -
J: TRBJ2-1
D: TRBD2
DNA: TGTGCCAGCAGTACCTCGACTAGCGGTACATCGGAGCAGTTCTTC
CDR3: CASSTSTSGTSEQFF

V: TRBV9
size: once
J: TRBJ1-2
D: TRBD1
DNA: TGTGCCAGCAGCGGTAAACCAACAACAGGGGTAGGATATGGCTACACCTTC
CDR3: CASSGKPTTGVGYGYTF

V: TRBV28
size: -
J: TRBJ1-3
D: -
DNA: TGTGCCAGCATTATTGGGACAACTGGAAACACCATATATTTT
CDR3: CASIIGTTGNTIYF

V: TRBV7-7
size: -
J: TRBJ2-2
D: -
DNA: TGTGCTAGCAGCTCCTCTATTACCGGGGAGCTGTTTTTT
CDR3: CASSSSITGELFF

V: TRBV2
size: -
J: TRBJ2-3
D: -
DNA: TGTGCCAGCAGTTCCTTAGGGGCCACAGATACGCAGTATTTT
CDR3: CASSSLGATDTQYF

V: TRBV6-5
size: -
J: TRBJ2-1
D: -
DNA: TGTGCCAGCAGTTTGACTGACCTTTCCTACAATGAGCAGTTCTTC
CDR3: CASSLTDLSYNEQFF

V: TRBV5-4
size: -
J: TRBJ2-7
D: TRBD1
DNA: TGTGCCAGCAGCTTGGGGGGACAGGGGTCAAAGTACGAGCAGTACTTC
CDR3: CASSLGGQGSKYEQYF

V: TRBV27
size: -
J: TRBJ2-7
D: TRBD1
DNA: TGTGCCAGCAGTTCCGGGACAGTTTTCCACGAGCAGTACTTC
CDR3: CASSSGTVFHEQYF

V: TRBV27
size: few
J: TRBJ1-2
D: -
DNA: TGTGCCAGCATGGGGGCTTCCTATGGCTACACCTTC
CDR3: CASMGASYGYTF

V: TRBV7-9
size: -
J: TRBJ2-3
D: TRBD2
DNA: TGTGCCAGCAGCTTTAGCGGGAGAACGGATACGCAGTATTTT
CDR3: CASSFSGRTDTQYF

V: TRBV19
size: once
J: TRBJ2-2
D: -
DNA: TGTGCCAGTAGTGGCTCGACAGGGCGGGGCACCGGGGAGCTGTTTTTT
CDR3: CASSGSTGRGTGELFF

V: TRBV10-3
size: -
J: TRBJ1-5
D: TRBD1
DNA: TGTGCCATCAGCCCGGGACAGGGGGTAAACCAGCCCCAGCATTTT
CDR3: CAISPGQGVNQPQHF

V: TRBV13
size: -
J: TRBJ2-2
D: -
DNA: TGTGCCAGCAGCTCTTACAGGATCGGGGAGCTGTTTTTT
CDR3: CASSSYRIGELFF

V: TRBV7-6
size: -
J: TRBJ2-7
D: TRBD1
DNA: TGTGCCAGCAGCTTTGGACAGGGGGAGAAGGGAGAGCAGTACTTC
CDR3: CASSFGQGEKGEQYF

V: TRBV6-5
size: -
J: TRBJ1-1
D: TRBD1
DNA: TGTGCCAGCAGTTACTTTACAGGGGAGTGGTCTGAAGCTTTCTTT
CDR3: CASSYFTGEWSEAFF

V: TRBV5-6
size: -
J: TRBJ2-3
D: TRBD1
DNA: TGTGCCAGCACCTTAAGGGGGCCAATAGCAGATACGCAGTATTTT
CDR3: CASTLRGPIADTQYF

V: TRBV25-1
size: -
J: TRBJ1-5
D: -
DNA: TGTGCCAGCAGTTCGGGGGGGTACAGCAATCAGCCCCAGCATTTT
CDR3: CASSSGGYSNQPQHF

V: TRBV19
size: -
J: TRBJ2-1
D: TRBD1
DNA: TGTGCCAGTAGTGTCCGGGACAGCTATTACAATGAGCAGTTCTTC
CDR3: CASSVRDSYYNEQFF

V: TRBV7-9
size: -
J: TRBJ2-1
D: TRBD2
DNA: TGTGCCAGCAGCTTAGGGGAGGGCTCCTGGAATGAGCAGTTCTTC
CDR3: CASSLGEGSWNEQFF

V: TRBV7-2
size: -
J: TRBJ2-1
D: TRBD1
DNA: TGTGCCAGCAGCCGCTTATCCGGGACAGTATACAATGAGCAGTTCTTC
CDR3: CASSRLSGTVYNEQFF

V: TRBV20-1
size: -
J: TRBJ2-7
D: -
DNA: TGCAGTGCTGAGACTAGGGACGAGCAGTACTTC
CDR3: CSAETRDEQYF

V: TRBV6-5
size: -
J: TRBJ1-6
D: -
DNA: TGTGCCAGCAGTTGGACAGACTATAATTCACCCCTCCACTTT
CDR3: CASSWTDYNSPLHF

V: TRBV4-2
size: -
J: TRBJ2-1
D: -
DNA: TGTGCCAGCAGCGGCGAACGGGGGGACATATACAATGAGCAGTTCTTC
CDR3: CASSGERGDIYNEQFF

V: TRBV6-1
size: -
J: TRBJ1-2
D: TRBD1
DNA: TGTGCCAGCAGTGAAGAGATCTCCAACCGCGGGACAGCCCTACGGCACTATGGCTACACCTTC
CDR3: CASSEEISNRGTALRHYGYTF

V: TRBV5-1
size: -
J: TRBJ2-3
D: -
DNA: TGCGCCAGCAGCCAGGTGGGCACAGATACGCAGTATTTT
CDR3: CASSQVGTDTQYF

V: TRBV4-3
size: -
J: TRBJ2-1
D: TRBD2
DNA: TGCGCCAGCAGCCAAGGAGCGGGGGGCGCCTACAATGAGCAGTTCTTC
CDR3: CASSQGAGGAYNEQFF

V: TRBV5-6
size: -
J: TRBJ1-1
D: -
DNA: TGTGCCAGCAGCGCCGGAGTTGGTTTGAGGAACACTGAAGCTTTCTTT
CDR3: CASSAGVGLRNTEAFF

V: TRBV5-1
size: -
J: TRBJ1-5
D: TRBD1
DNA: TGCGCCAGCAGCCCAGGGACAGAATACAATCAGCCCCAGCATTTT
CDR3: CASSPGTEYNQPQHF

V: TRBV7-6
size: -
J: TRBJ1-1
D: TRBD1
DNA: TGTGCCAGCAGCCCGTTAGGCCGACAGGGTGCCACTGAAGCTTTCTTT
CDR3: CASSPLGRQGATEAFF

V: TRBV9
size: -
J: TRBJ2-2
D: TRBD2
DNA: TGTGCCAGCAGCGTAATGAGCGGGGGTGACACCGGGGAGCTGTTTTTT
CDR3: CASSVMSGGDTGELFF

V: TRBV7-2
size: -
J: TRBJ1-6
D: TRBD1
DNA: TGTGCCAGCAGCCCGACAGGGAGTCGGGGGAATTCACCCCTCCACTTT
CDR3: CASSPTGSRGNSPLHF

V: TRBV19
size: -
J: TRBJ1-5
D: -
DNA: TGTGCCAGTAGTCTTTGGAGAGGAACTGGCAATCAGCCCCAGCATTTT
CDR3: CASSLWRGTGNQPQHF

V: TRBV4-2
size: -
J: TRBJ2-1
D: TRBD2
DNA: TGTGCCAGCAGCCCCCAGGCTAGCGGGCACCTGGAAGATGAGCAGTTCTTC
CDR3: CASSPQASGHLEDEQFF

V: TRBV5-3
size: -
J: TRBJ2-1
D: TRBD2
DNA: TGTGCCAGAAGCCCCCCGCGGCGGGAGGAGGGCAATGAGCAGTTCTTC
CDR3: CARSPPRREEGNEQFF

V: TRBV6-5
size: -
J: TRBJ2-5
D: TRBD2
DNA: TGTGCCAGCAGAACTAGCGGGGGGCCGGGTGAGACCCAGTACTTC
CDR3: CASRTSGGPGETQYF

V: TRBV7-3
size: once
J: TRBJ2-3
D: -
DNA: TGTGCCAGCAGCCAGATCAGGGGAGATACGCAGTATTTT
CDR3: CASSQIRGDTQYF

V: TRBV13
size: -
J: TRBJ2-7
D: TRBD2
DNA: TGTGCCAGCATCCTAGCGGGATGGGCGGGGGAGCAGTACTTC
CDR3: CASILAGWAGEQYF

V: TRBV5-4
size: -
J: TRBJ1-1
D: -
DNA: TGTGCCAGCAGCATTGACAGGCTCATGAACACTGAAGCTTTCTTT
CDR3: CASSIDRLMNTEAFF

V: TRBV2
size: once
J: TRBJ1-2
D: -
DNA: TGTGCCAGCAGGACGGGTTACTATGGCTACACCTTC
CDR3: CASRTGYYGYTF

V: TRBV6-5
size: -
J: TRBJ2-7
D: -
DNA: TGTGCCAGCAGTTACTCGGTGCCGGGCTACGAGCAGTACTTC
CDR3: CASSYSVPGYEQYF

V: TRBV5-5
size: -
J: TRBJ1-5
D: -
DNA: TGTGCCAGCACCTCGACGGGGGGTGGCAATCAGCCCCAGCATTTT
CDR3: CASTSTGGGNQPQHF

V: TRBV7-2
size: -
J: TRBJ1-5
D: -
DNA: TGTGCCAGCAGCTTAGACGGACTGAATCAGCCCCAGCATTTT
CDR3: CASSLDGLNQPQHF

V: TRBV19
size: -
J: TRBJ1-1
D: -
DNA: TGTGCCAGTAGTAATACAGTTAACACTGAAGCTTTCTTT
CDR3: CASSNTVNTEAFF

V: TRBV5-1
size: -
J: TRBJ2-2
D: TRBD2
DNA: TGCGCCAGCAGCTTAGCGGGGGGGAACACCGGGGAGCTGTTTTTT
CDR3: CASSLAGGNTGELFF

V: TRBV5-6
size: -
J: TRBJ2-1
D: TRBD2
DNA: TGTGCCAGCAGCTCCCTCGGGGGGCGGGGGGGCAGGAATGAGCAGTTCTTC
CDR3: CASSSLGGRGGRNEQFF

V: TRBV28
size: -
J: TRBJ2-5
D: -
DNA: TGTGCCAGCAGAACGGGATGGCCAGCCAACCTTGGACAGACCCAGTACTTC
CDR3: CASRTGWPANLGQTQYF